This T cell receptor beta chain was observed in a study of T cell responses to AZD1222 COVID-19 vaccine. Data came from immunoSEQ multiplex PCR; TCRdb stores just in-frame clones and leaves some out. The sample records 150,000 or so clones, 90% to 95% being singletons. This receptor was identified in an adult in good health. The sequences come from peripheral blood, collected on day 0 of AZD1222 vaccination.

The CDR3 DNA is TGCAGCGTTGGATCAGAGCTAGAGCAGTTCTTC. Translated: CSVGSELEQFF. The chain joins TRBV29-1 to TRBJ2-1; D gene uncertain. The CDR3 runs 11 residues. The germline V and J ends were trimmed by 4 bases and 10 bases, with 11 bases remaining between them. Germline V gene sequence: CDR1 SQVTM, CDR2 ANQGSEA.